In its sample, the clone carrying this T cell receptor beta chain was seen a few times. This sample stems from a study of shared clonotypes between healthy human individuals. Germline V gives CDR1 SGHVS, CDR2 FQNEAQ. This CDR3 region has 15 residues. The V end lost 5 bases, the J end lost 0 bases, and 14 bases lay between the germline ends. Assay used: immunoSEQ multiplex PCR; TCRdb lists only in-frame clones, some missing. The data contain about 560,000 clones, roughly four fifths of them singletons. The clonotype originates from a woman aged 35 to 49 in good health. Some clones in this sample may be carry-over from other donors' samples. The chain has TRBV7-8 and TRBJ2-7; D is uncertain. The sequenced material came from PBMCs. CDR3 residues: CASSPDTSFSYEQYF. The DNA of the CDR3 is TGTGCCAGCAGCCCCGACACCTCCTTCTCCTACGAGCAGTACTTC.